Following are 22 T cell receptor beta chains from one sample sequenced in a study of blood T cell repertoires in COVID-19. TCRdb keeps only in-frame clones here, not all; method: immunoSEQ multiplex PCR. The sample includes 200,000 to 250,000 clones, around 89% of them seen just once. The specimen sequenced was PBMCs or T cells enriched from blood (not recorded which). Source of these receptors: a woman aged 18-30 years in a cohort exposed to, infected with or recovered from COVID-19 (not recorded which).

The J gene is TRBJ2-7, the V gene TRBV6-2 or TRBV6-3, with no clear D. Trimming took 5 bases from V and 2 from J, leaving 4 bases between them. The CDR3 has 11 residues. Germline V gives CDR1 MNHEY, CDR2 SVGEGT. As DNA, the CDR3 is TGTGCCAGCAGTAGCGCCTACGAGCAGTACTTC. Its protein is CASSSAYEQYF.

V is TRBV9 and J is TRBJ1-3; 7 bases agree with TRBD1. Germline values: CDR1 SGDLS, CDR2 YYNGEE. Unmatched junction bases numbered 4, after V lost 7 bases and J lost 0 bases. This CDR3 region has 14 residues. The CDR3 DNA follows: TGTGCCAGCGCCCGGACAGGCTCTGGAAACACCATATATTTT. It translates to CASARTGSGNTIYF.

The chain combines TRBV10-1 with TRBJ1-2; D unclear. The V and J ends lost 2 bases and 1 base respectively, with 5 bases between them. The length of the CDR3 is 13 residues. Germline V gene lookup returns CDR1 WNHNN and CDR2 SYGVQD (reference sequence). The CDR3 coding sequence is TGCGCCAGCAGTGAGCACAGTAACTATGGCTACACCTTC. The encoded protein is CASSEHSNYGYTF.

The gene calls are TRBV5-1 and TRBJ2-7, with 10 bases aligning to TRBD1. Trimming at V came to 6 bases and at J to 5 bases, leaving 8 bases not matched to a gene. The CDR3 is 14 residues long. In germline, CDR1 is SGHRS, CDR2 YFSETQ. Here the CDR3 reads CASNQGDRGDEQYF. CDR3 DNA: TGCGCCAGCAACCAGGGGGACAGGGGCGACGAGCAGTACTTC.

This clone was observed a single time. The V and J genes are TRBV18 and TRBJ1-6; 7 nucleotides agree with TRBD1. V lost 6 bases to trimming and J lost 9 bases; unmatched junction nucleotides: 14. Germline V lookup: CDR1 KGHSH, CDR2 LQKENI. CDR3 length: 16 residues. CDR3: CASSRRTGTEGSPLHF. As DNA, the CDR3 is TGTGCCAGCTCTCGCAGAACCGGGACAGAAGGTTCACCCCTCCACTTT.

The chain has TRBV18 and TRBJ2-3; no clear D gene. V was pared by 2 bases and J by 0 bases, with 6 bases between. Germline CDR1 is KGHSH and CDR2 is LQKENI. The CDR3 is 14 amino acids. Written as DNA, the CDR3 is TGTGCCAGCTCACCATCTAGGAGCACAGATACGCAGTATTTT. Protein: CASSPSRSTDTQYF.

This clone has only one observation. This chain links TRBV28 with TRBJ2-5, with D possibly being TRBD2 (5 bases). Germline-derived CDR1 and CDR2 are MDHEN and SYDVKM. The CDR3 runs to 13 residues. The germline V and J ends were trimmed by 5 bases and 7 bases, with 14 bases remaining between them. Here the CDR3 DNA reads TGTGCCAGCAGTACGCGGGCCCCGGGGACCCAGTACTTC. Encoded protein: CASSTRAPGTQYF.

The chain employs TRBV27 and TRBJ1-6, with D possibly being TRBD1 (6 bases). The CDR3 sequence is 16 residues long. Germline CDR1 MNHEY, CDR2 SMNVEV (reference sequence). Trimming removed 0 bases from V and 0 bases from J, with 6 bases in between. The CDR3 loop reads CASSLSGGSYNSPLHF. CDR3 in DNA: TGTGCCAGCAGTTTATCAGGGGGCTCCTATAATTCACCCCTCCACTTT.

The chain recombines TRBV15 with TRBJ1-4, with D perhaps TRBD1 (5 bases). V was cut by 0 bases and J by 8 bases, with 13 bases left in between. CDR3 size: 15 residues. The germline CDR1 and CDR2 sequences are LNHNV and YYDKDF (reference sequence). CDR3 DNA: TGTGCCACCAGCAGAGATGGGGGGGTCGGGGAAAAACTGTTTTTT. This encodes CATSRDGGVGEKLFF. Using reference TRBV15 and TRBJ1-4 for the parts outside the CDR3, the full variable domain is DAMVIQNPRYQVTQFGKPVTLSCSQTLNHNVMYWYQQKSSQAPKLLFHYYDKDFNNEADTPDNFQSRRPNTSFCFLDIRSPGLGDTAMYLCATSRDGGVGEKLFFGSGTQLSVL.

This clone has only a few counts. The J gene is TRBJ1-4, the V gene TRBV5-4; the D is unclear. The germline CDR1 and CDR2 sequences are SGHNT and YYREEE (reference sequence). The CDR3 spans 13 residues. V lost 0 bases and J 8 bases, leaving 8 bases between the germline ends. The CDR3 spells CASSLETREKLFF. CDR3 bases: TGTGCCAGCAGCTTGGAGACACGCGAAAAACTGTTTTTT.

This sequence joins TRBV28 and TRBJ2-7; TRBD2 agrees at 11 bases. Per the germline V gene, CDR1 is MDHEN and CDR2 is SYDVKM. V gave up 5 bases and J gave up 0 bases; unmatched junction bases: 3. The CDR3 loop spans 15 amino acids. CDR3 sequence reads: CASSRTSGSSYEQYF. The CDR3 coding sequence is TGTGCCAGCAGTCGCACTAGCGGGAGCTCCTACGAGCAGTACTTC.

The V gene is TRBV11-2, the J gene TRBJ1-3; D gene ambiguous. The V and J ends lost 5 bases and 0 bases respectively, with 14 bases between them. The CDR3 runs to 16 residues. Germline V CDR1 and CDR2: SGHAT, FQNNGV. The CDR3 DNA is TGTGCCAGCAGCCCAATAGCGGGCCCCTCTGGAAACACCATATATTTT. Its translation: CASSPIAGPSGNTIYF.

The chain recombines TRBV7-8 with TRBJ1-2; unclear D gene. CDR1 SGHVS and CDR2 FQNEAQ come from the germline V gene. V was clipped by 2 bases and J by 5 bases, with 6 bases between them. There are 12 residues in the CDR3. CDR3 protein: CASSLMEYGYTF. In nucleotides, the CDR3 is TGTGCCAGCAGCTTAATGGAGTATGGCTACACCTTC.

The rearrangement links TRBV21-1 to TRBJ2-3; TRBD2 reflects the table's D call only, with no check against the DNA. TRBV21-1 is termed a pseudogene. CDR3 size: 18 residues. In DNA, the CDR3 is TGTGCCAGCAGCAAATCCCCTCACACTAGTGGGAGCACAGATACGCAGTATTTT. Protein product: CASSKSPHTSGSTDTQYF.

The chain recombines TRBV7-3 with TRBJ2-3, with 7 bases matching TRBD1. This CDR3 comprises 16 residues. The germline gives CDR1 SGHTA, CDR2 FQGTGA. J was trimmed by 2 bases and V by 4 bases; bases with no gene match: 9. DNA for the CDR3: TGTGCCAGCAGCTGGCCCTTGGACAGGTACACAGATACGCAGTATTTT. Translation: CASSWPLDRYTDTQYF. The full variable domain, rest sourced from reference TRBV7-3 and TRBJ2-3, is GAGVSQTPSNKVTEKGKYVELRCDPISGHTALYWYRQSLGQGPEFLIYFQGTGAADDSGLPNDRFFAVRPEGSVSTLKIQRTERGDSAVYLCASSWPLDRYTDTQYFGPGTRLTVL.

The chain carries TRBV12-5 and TRBJ1-4, with 7 bases fitting TRBD1. The V and J ends lost 5 bases and 4 bases, in that order; junction bases with no gene match: 7. Germline V lookup: CDR1 LGHNT, CDR2 FRNRAP. The CDR3 is 15 amino acids. This chain's CDR3 is CASGPSGQFNEKLFF. DNA for the CDR3: TGTGCTAGTGGTCCCTCGGGACAGTTTAATGAAAAACTGTTTTTT. The variable domain in full, completed from reference TRBV12-5 and TRBJ1-4, reads DARVTQTPRHKVTEMGQEVTMRCQPILGHNTVFWYRQTMMQGLELLAYFRNRAPLDDSGMPKDRFSAEMPDATLATLKIQPSEPRDSAVYFCASGPSGQFNEKLFFGSGTQLSVL.

V gene TRBV11-2 combines with J gene TRBJ2-1, with 11 bases lining up with TRBD2. Germline-derived CDR1 and CDR2 are SGHAT and FQNNGV. The CDR3 runs 17 residues. Losses at the gene ends were 1 base for V and 3 bases for J; bases not matched to a gene: 5. The CDR3 coding sequence is TGTGCCAGCAGCTTAGCTTCGACTAGCGGGGTCTACAATGAGCAGTTCTTC. It codes for CASSLASTSGVYNEQFF.

This clone turned up a few times. The chain employs TRBV29-1 and TRBJ2-7; TRBD2 agrees at 8 bases. This CDR3 is built from 15 residues. V gave up 3 bases and J gave up 6 bases; unmatched junction bases: 13. Per the germline V gene, CDR1 is SQVTM and CDR2 is ANQGSEA. CDR3 loop: CSVDRGVSGISEQYF. The CDR3, as DNA: TGCAGCGTTGATCGTGGGGTTAGCGGGATTAGCGAGCAGTACTTC.

The rearrangement uses TRBV2 and TRBJ1-6, with 8 bases that match TRBD1. Germline CDR1 and CDR2: SNHLY and FYNNEI. This CDR3 is 13 amino acids long. The junction had 11 bases not matched to a gene; V was cut back by 6 bases and J by 16 bases. The CDR3: CASRVTGGMALHF. CDR3 bases: TGTGCCAGCAGAGTTACAGGGGGGATGGCTCTCCACTTT.

This clone appeared once. The V gene is TRBV4-1, the J gene TRBJ1-5; unclear D gene. Germline V gene sequence: CDR1 MGHRA, CDR2 YSYEKL. V dropped 0 bases and J dropped 1 base, with 13 bases sitting between them. This CDR3 spans 17 amino acids. The CDR3 loop reads CASSQDIFRESNQPQHF. The CDR3 DNA follows: TGCGCCAGCAGCCAAGATATCTTCCGGGAGAGCAATCAGCCCCAGCATTTT.

The chain is built from TRBV7-9 and TRBJ1-2, with D tentatively TRBD1 (5 bases). V lost 6 bases, J lost 5 bases, and 22 bases lay in between. Germline V CDR1 and CDR2: SEHNR, FQNEAQ (reference sequence). The length of the CDR3 is 16 residues. The CDR3 DNA follows: TGTGCCAGCAGTAAAAGTGGGGCAGGATCACATTATGGCTACACCTTC. Translating it yields CASSKSGAGSHYGYTF.

This clone was detected ten times or more. The rearrangement links TRBV7-9 to TRBJ2-2; tentative D call: TRBD1 (6 bases). This CDR3 is built from 11 residues. Per germline, CDR1 SEHNR and CDR2 FQNEAQ (reference sequence). V lost 9 bases to trimming and J lost 7 bases, with 9 bases between them. The CDR3 bases are TGTGCCAGTAGGGGGATCGGGGAGCTGTTTTTT. It is translated as CASRGIGELFF. The variable domain in full, completed from reference TRBV7-9 and TRBJ2-2, reads DTGVSQNPRHKITKRGQNVTFRCDPISEHNRLYWYRQTLGQGPEFLTYFQNEAQLEKSRLLSDRFSAERPKGSFSTLEIQRTEQGDSAMYLCASRGIGELFFGEGSRLTVL.